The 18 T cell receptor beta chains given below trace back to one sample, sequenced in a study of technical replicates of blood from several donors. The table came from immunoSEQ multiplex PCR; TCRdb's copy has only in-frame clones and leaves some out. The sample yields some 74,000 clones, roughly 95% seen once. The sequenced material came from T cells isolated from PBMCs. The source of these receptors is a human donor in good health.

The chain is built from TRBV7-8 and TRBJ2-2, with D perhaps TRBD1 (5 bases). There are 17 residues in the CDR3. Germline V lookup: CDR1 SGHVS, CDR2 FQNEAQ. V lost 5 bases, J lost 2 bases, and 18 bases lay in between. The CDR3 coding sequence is TGTGCCAGCAGCCCCTACGCTACAGGATTTAACACCGGGGAGCTGTTTTTT. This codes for CASSPYATGFNTGELFF. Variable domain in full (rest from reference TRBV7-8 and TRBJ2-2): GAGVSQSPRYKVAKRGQDVALRCDPISGHVSLFWYQQALGQGPEFLTYFQNEAQLDKSGLPSDRFFAERPEGSVSTLKIQRTQQEDSAVYLCASSPYATGFNTGELFFGEGSRLTVL.

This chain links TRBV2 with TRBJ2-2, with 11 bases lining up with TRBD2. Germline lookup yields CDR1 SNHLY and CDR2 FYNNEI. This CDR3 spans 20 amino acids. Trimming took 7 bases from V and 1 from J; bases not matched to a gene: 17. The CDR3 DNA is TGTGCCAGCACTGGGGATCTACTAGCGGGGGCCCCCATGAACACCGGGGAGCTGTTTTTT. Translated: CASTGDLLAGAPMNTGELFF.

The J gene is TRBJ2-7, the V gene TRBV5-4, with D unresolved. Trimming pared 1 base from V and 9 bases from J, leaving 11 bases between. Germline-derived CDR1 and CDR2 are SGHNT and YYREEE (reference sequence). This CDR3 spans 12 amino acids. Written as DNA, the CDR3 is TGTGCCAGCAGCTTGCCCAGTACGGGGCAGTACTTC. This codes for CASSLPSTGQYF.

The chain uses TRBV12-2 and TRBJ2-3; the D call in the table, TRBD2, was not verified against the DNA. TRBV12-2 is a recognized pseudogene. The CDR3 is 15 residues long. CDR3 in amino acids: CASRLGLAGRDTQYF. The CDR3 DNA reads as TGTGCAAGTCGCCTTGGACTAGCGGGGAGGGATACGCAGTATTTT.

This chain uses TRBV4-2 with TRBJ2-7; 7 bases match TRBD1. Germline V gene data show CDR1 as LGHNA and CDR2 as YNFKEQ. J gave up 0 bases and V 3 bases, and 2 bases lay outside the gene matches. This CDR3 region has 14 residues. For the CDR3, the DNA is TGTGCCAGCAGCCAGGACAGGAGCTCCTACGAGCAGTACTTC. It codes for CASSQDRSSYEQYF.

CDR3 amino acids: CASSRQGQGSMNTEAFF. In nucleotides, the CDR3 is TGCGCCAGCAGCCGCCAAGGGCAGGGTTCGATGAACACTGAAGCTTTCTTT. This chain uses TRBV4-1 with TRBJ1-1; TRBD1 might be the D (5 bases). V gave up 4 bases and J gave up 0 bases, with 18 bases separating them. This CDR3 is built from 17 residues. The germline V gene encodes CDR1 MGHRA and CDR2 YSYEKL.

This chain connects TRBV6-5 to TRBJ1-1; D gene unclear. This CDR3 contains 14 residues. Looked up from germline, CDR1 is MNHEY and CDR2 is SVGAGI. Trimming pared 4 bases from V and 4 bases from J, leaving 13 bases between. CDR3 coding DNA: TGTGCCAGCAGTTTCGGAGTGCGTAGCACTGAAGCTTTCTTT. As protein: CASSFGVRSTEAFF.

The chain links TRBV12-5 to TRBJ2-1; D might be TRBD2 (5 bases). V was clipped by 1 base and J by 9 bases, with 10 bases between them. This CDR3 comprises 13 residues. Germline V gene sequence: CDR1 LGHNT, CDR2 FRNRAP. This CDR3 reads CASGLGAGAEQFF. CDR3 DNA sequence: TGTGCTAGTGGTTTGGGCGCGGGCGCTGAGCAGTTCTTC.

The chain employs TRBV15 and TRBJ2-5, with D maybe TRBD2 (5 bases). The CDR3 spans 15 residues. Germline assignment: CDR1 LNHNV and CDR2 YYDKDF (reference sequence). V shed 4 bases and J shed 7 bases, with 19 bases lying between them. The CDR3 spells CATSTLRAGSLTQYF. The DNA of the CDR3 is TGTGCCACCAGCACCTTGAGGGCAGGTTCCTTGACCCAGTACTTC.

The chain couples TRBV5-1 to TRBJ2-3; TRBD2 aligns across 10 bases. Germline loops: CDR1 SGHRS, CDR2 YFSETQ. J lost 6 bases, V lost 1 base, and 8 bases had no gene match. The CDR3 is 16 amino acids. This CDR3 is CASSLYTSGITDTQYF. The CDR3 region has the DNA TGCGCCAGCAGCTTGTATACTAGCGGGATCACTGATACGCAGTATTTT. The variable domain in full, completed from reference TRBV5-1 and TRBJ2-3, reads KAGVTQTPRYLIKTRGQQVTLSCSPISGHRSVSWYQQTPGQGLQFLFEYFSETQRNKGNFPGRFSGRQFSNSRSEMNVSTLELGDSALYLCASSLYTSGITDTQYFGPGTRLTVL.

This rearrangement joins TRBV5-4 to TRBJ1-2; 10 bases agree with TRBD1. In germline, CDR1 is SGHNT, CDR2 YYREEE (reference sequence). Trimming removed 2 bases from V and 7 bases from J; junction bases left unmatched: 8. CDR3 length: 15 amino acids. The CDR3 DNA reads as TGTGCCAGCAGCTTTTCGAGACAGGGGGCTGGTGGCTACACCTTC. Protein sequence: CASSFSRQGAGGYTF.

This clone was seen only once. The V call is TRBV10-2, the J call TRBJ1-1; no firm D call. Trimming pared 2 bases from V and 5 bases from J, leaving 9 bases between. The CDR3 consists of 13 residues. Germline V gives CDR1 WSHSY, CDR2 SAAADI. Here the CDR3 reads CASSEGRGTEAFF. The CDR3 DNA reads TGCGCCAGCAGTGAGGGTAGAGGTACTGAAGCTTTCTTT.

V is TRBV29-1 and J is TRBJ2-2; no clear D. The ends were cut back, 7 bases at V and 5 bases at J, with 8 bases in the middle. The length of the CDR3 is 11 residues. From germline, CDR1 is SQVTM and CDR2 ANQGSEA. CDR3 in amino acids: CSADSTGELFF. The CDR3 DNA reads TGCAGCGCTGACTCTACCGGGGAGCTGTTTTTT.

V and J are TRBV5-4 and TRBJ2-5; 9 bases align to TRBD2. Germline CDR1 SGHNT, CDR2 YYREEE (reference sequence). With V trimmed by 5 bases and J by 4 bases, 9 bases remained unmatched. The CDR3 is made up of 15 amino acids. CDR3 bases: TGTGCCAGCAGTTCTGGCGGGGGGGCCTTAGAGACCCAGTACTTC. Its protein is CASSSGGGALETQYF.

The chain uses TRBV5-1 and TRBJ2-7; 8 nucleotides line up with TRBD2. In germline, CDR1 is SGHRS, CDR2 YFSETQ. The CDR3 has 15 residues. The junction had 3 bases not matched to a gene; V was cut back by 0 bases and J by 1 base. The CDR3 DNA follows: TGCGCCAGCAGCTTGGTGCGGGGGGCTTCCTACGAGCAGTACTTC. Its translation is CASSLVRGASYEQYF.

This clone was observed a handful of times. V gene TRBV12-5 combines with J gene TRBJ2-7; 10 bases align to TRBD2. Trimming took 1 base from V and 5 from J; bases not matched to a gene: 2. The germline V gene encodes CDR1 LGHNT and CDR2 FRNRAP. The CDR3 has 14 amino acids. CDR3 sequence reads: CASGLGTSGDEQYF. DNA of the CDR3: TGTGCTAGTGGTTTGGGGACTAGCGGCGACGAGCAGTACTTC.

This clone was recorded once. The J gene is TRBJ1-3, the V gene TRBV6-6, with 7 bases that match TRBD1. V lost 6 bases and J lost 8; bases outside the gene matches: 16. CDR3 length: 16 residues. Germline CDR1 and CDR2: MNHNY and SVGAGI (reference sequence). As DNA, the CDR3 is TGTGCCAGCAGCCTTATGAACAGGGGAGGTTGGGACACCATATATTTT. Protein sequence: CASSLMNRGGWDTIYF.

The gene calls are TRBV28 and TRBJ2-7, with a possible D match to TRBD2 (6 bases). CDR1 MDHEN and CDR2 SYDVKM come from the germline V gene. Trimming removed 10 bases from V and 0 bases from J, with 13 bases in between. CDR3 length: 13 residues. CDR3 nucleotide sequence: TGTGCCACCATAGGGACTTACTCCTACGAGCAGTACTTC. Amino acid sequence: CATIGTYSYEQYF.